This TCR beta chain was captured in a study of OX40 agonist ivuxolimab in advanced cancers. Regarding the study in general: Ivuxolimab was an agonistic, fully human IgG2 monoclonal antibody directed against OX40 (CD134), a costimulatory receptor. Intravenous ivuxolimab was administered to patients every 2 weeks at six dose levels: 0.01, 0.1, 0.3, 1.5, 3 and 10 mg/kg. Of the roughly 51 patients in dose escalation, some 20 had hepatocellular carcinoma, around 15 had melanoma, 9 had renal cell carcinoma and 9 had head and neck cancer. The dose-escalation cohort was approximately 83% male with a mean age of approximately 59 years, ranging from roughly 23 to 90. Patients were allowed to have had prior anti-PD-1, anti-PD-L1 or anti-CTLA-4 therapy, and roughly 40% of the dose-escalation patients had previously received checkpoint inhibitors. Partial responses were achieved by three dose-escalation patients, of whom one had hepatocellular carcinoma and two had cutaneous melanoma. Peripheral TCRbeta sequencing aimed to test whether ivuxolimab altered TCR sequence diversity and caused clonal T-cell expansion. The paper reports the monotherapy dose-escalation portion (N ≈ 52 patients) of the phase I ivuxolimab trial.

This clone is medium-sized (0.01 to 0.1%) in terms of sample share. The specificity of this receptor is unknown. Base qualities are missing; no much larger clone stands one base away. On the study overall, not on this receptor specifically: Which antigens the clonally expanded peripheral T cells were specific for was not determined. Low levels of normalized T-cell clonal expansion were also seen in some nonresponding patients. In the 0.1-3.0 mg/kg groups, partial responders were among the patients with the lowest normalized peripheral clonal expansion, particularly in CD8+ T cells. After ivuxolimab, expanded clones were on average more numerous among CD8+ T cells than among CD4+ T cells. At doses from 0.1 to 3.0 mg/kg, clonal expansion was seen in both CD4+ and CD8+ blood T cells between baseline and week 6.

Genomic DNA was extracted from sorted cells for sequencing of the TCRbeta CDR3 region. The immunoSEQ Assay was used to sequence the TCRbeta CDR3 regions. TCRdb limited this immuneACCESS table to in-frame rearrangements with V and J called. A share of clones is missing; checked studies link under half to unresolved V genes, and the rest is unexplained. The sample table lists roughly 72,000 clones, roughly 80% of them with a count of one. Roughly 4.7% of the sample is in the top ten clones. Patients with autoimmune disease history or receiving systemic immunosuppression were excluded from the trial. Peripheral blood for TCR sequencing was collected from all dose cohorts at baseline, on cycle 4 day 1, and on cycle 7 day 1. The samples were drawn from a first-in-human, open-label, multicenter phase I dose-escalation trial of ivuxolimab. Adults with locally advanced or metastatic melanoma, renal cell carcinoma, hepatocellular carcinoma or head and neck squamous cell carcinoma were enrolled in the trial. Before TCR sequencing, CD4+ T cells and CD8+ T cells from peripheral blood were sorted into separate populations.

This sequence originates from an adult with an advanced solid tumor such as melanoma, head and neck, liver or kidney cancer. The sample here was CD4+ or CD8+ T cells sorted from blood, taken in a trial of the OX40 agonist ivuxolimab.

The encoded CDR3 is CATYPGSGEDYTF. The bases are TGTGCCACCTACCCCGGGTCAGGGGAGGACTACACCTTC. The rearranged segments are TRBV10-3 and TRBJ1-2, and possibly TRBD1, on 6 matching bases. The CDR3 spans 13 residues, from the cysteine through the phenylalanine. Just the 39-base CDR3 DNA is kept, in frame starting at base 1. V is cut by 10 bases and J by 10 bases, and the space between the germline ends is 22 bases. CDR1 ENHRY and CDR2 SYGVKD were looked up in the germline V gene.